The entry that follows covers one T cell receptor (beta chain) sequence. In the authors' methods: Using reference gene primer amplification, nucleated cell counts were estimated. TCRdb keeps only in-frame clones here, not all; method: immunoSEQ multiplex PCR. V and J calls and clone size are as listed in that table; D and trimming were resolved from the DNA. The table has roughly 250,000 clones, less than 85% seen once. This entry is derived from a study of blood T cell repertoires in COVID-19. Overall study: The United States, Italy and Spain were the sources of the acute and convalescent COVID-19 samples. The cDNA or gDNA used as material had been derived from T cells, B-cell-depleted T cells, or PBMCs.

The CDR3 length is 13 residues. Germline loops: CDR1 SEHNR, CDR2 FQNEAQ (reference sequence). Trimming left V 11 bases short and J 2 bases short, with 16 bases between. The chain employs TRBV7-9 and TRBJ2-7; possible D gene TRBD2, 6 bases. This TCR derives from a woman aged 80 or over with active or convalescent COVID-19. Input material: peripheral blood. CDR3 residues: CAARSEGTYEQYF. Written as DNA, the CDR3 is TGTGCCGCCCGGTCGGAGGGAACCTACGAGCAGTACTTC.